The 10 T cell receptor gamma chains in this list originate from one sample, sequenced in a study of Vδ1+ human thymocytes (dated by TCRdb to 2017 to 2018). Overall study results and their limits: The thymic TRG and TRD repertoires appeared highly polyclonal, with Gaussian CDR3 length distributions, in contrast to the oligoclonal repertoires of peripheral blood.

Their specific antigens are unknown. Reads for this sample came from an Illumina MiSeq. RNA was isolated using the RNeasy mini kit, and reverse transcription was performed with Superscript III. Multiplex PCR was used to generate CDR3 amplicons, with pooled V-gene forward primers and a constant-region reverse primer carrying Illumina adaptor overhangs. Clone calls in TCRdb were regenerated from the public reads with CATT, after which identical DNA sequences shared one row. Within this sample are tens of thousands of gamma-chain clones, with around 20% of them counted one time only. The ten largest make up about 2% of the sample. The material sequenced was Vdelta1+ gamma-delta thymocytes from the thymus. Per the publication, the cell subset or site label means: FACS-sorted CD3+ TCRalphabeta- TCRVdelta1+ TCRVdelta2- thymocytes. The receptors stem from a girl under two years old who had congenital heart surgery.

This clone has only a few counts. Distinct nucleotide sequences in the sample also encode this CDR3. The chain has TRGV3 and TRGJ1 or TRGJ2. Trimming cost V 1 base and J 2 bases; bases outside gene matches: 5. Germline V gene data show CDR1 as VTNTFY and CDR2 as YDVSTARD (reference sequence). The CDR3 covers 14 residues. The CDR3 DNA reads as TGTGCCACCTGGGACAGACGTTATTATTATAAGAAACTCTTT. Protein product: CATWDRRYYYKKLF.

Details on this clone: Other DNA variants within this sample encode the same CDR3. The genes are TRGV4 and TRGJP2. Germline V gene sequence: CDR1 EGSTGY, CDR2 YDSYTSSV. After removal of 5 bases from V and 5 bases from J, the junction contained 2 bases not matched to a gene. The CDR3 covers 12 residues. In nucleotides, the CDR3 is TGTGCCACCTGGGTAAGTGATTGGATCAAGACGTTT. As protein: CATWVSDWIKTF.

Notes on this clone: The same CDR3 can be traced to other DNA sequences in this sample. The chain is built from TRGV3 and TRGJ1 or TRGJ2. Per germline, CDR1 VTNTFY and CDR2 YDVSTARD (reference sequence). V dropped 3 bases and J dropped 0; count of bases not matched to a gene: 5. This CDR3 comprises 14 residues. For the CDR3, the DNA is TGTGCCACCTGGGACCGTCCGAATTATTATAAGAAACTCTTT. Its protein product is CATWDRPNYYKKLF.

The rearrangement uses TRGV2 and TRGJ1 or TRGJ2. Losses at the gene ends were 5 bases for V and 4 bases for J; bases not matched to a gene: 11. Germline V gene sequence: CDR1 EGSNGY, CDR2 YDSYNSKV. The CDR3 consists of 14 residues. The CDR3 spells CATWVRASYYKKLF. The CDR3 DNA is TGTGCCACCTGGGTCCGGGCAAGCTATTATAAGAAACTCTTT.

This clone is termed large (0.1 to 1%). This sample also contains other DNA sequences that code for the same CDR3. The J gene is TRGJ1 or TRGJ2, the V gene TRGV4. Trimming at V came to 1 base and at J to 3 bases, leaving 0 bases not matched to a gene. The germline CDR1 and CDR2 sequences are EGSTGY and YDSYTSSV. This CDR3 has 12 amino acids. CDR3 sequence (DNA): TGTGCCACCTGGGATGGTTATTATAAGAAACTCTTT. Its protein product is CATWDGYYKKLF.

The chain couples TRGV5 to TRGJP1. V shed 2 bases and J 0 bases; nucleotides not matched to a gene: 9. CDR1 VINAFY and CDR2 YDVSNSKD come from the germline V gene. The CDR3 is 17 residues long. The CDR3 DNA follows: TGTGCCACCTGGGACACCTCCCAGAATACCACTGGTTGGTTCAAGATATTT. It specifies CATWDTSQNTTGWFKIF.

This clone appeared a few times. Other DNA sequences in the sample encode the same CDR3. This rearrangement joins TRGV8 to TRGJ1 or TRGJ2. Germline V lookup: CDR1 VENAVY, CDR2 YDSYNSRV. This CDR3 is built from 11 residues. V dropped 1 base and J dropped 10; count of bases not matched to a gene: 4. Here the CDR3 reads CATWDSTKKLF. CDR3 in DNA: TGTGCCACCTGGGATAGTACCAAGAAACTCTTT.

This sequence joins TRGV2 and TRGJP1. Germline V gives CDR1 EGSNGY, CDR2 YDSYNSKV. This CDR3 contains 14 residues. Trimming at V came to 1 base and at J to 4 bases, leaving 3 bases not matched to a gene. CDR3 sequence: CATWDGNTGWFKIF. The CDR3, as DNA: TGTGCCACCTGGGACGGAAACACTGGTTGGTTCAAGATATTT.

With regard to this clone: The sample has other DNA sequences that encode this CDR3 too. The chain employs TRGV3 and TRGJ1 or TRGJ2. V lost 2 bases to trimming and J lost 9 bases; unmatched junction nucleotides: 4. The CDR3 extends over 11 amino acids. Germline loops: CDR1 VTNTFY, CDR2 YDVSTARD (reference sequence). The CDR3 bases are TGTGCCACCTGGGACACCCGTAAGAAACTCTTT. This gives the protein CATWDTRKKLF.

V and J are TRGV8 and TRGJP2. This CDR3 contains 14 residues. After removal of 5 bases from V and 6 bases from J, the junction contained 9 bases not matched to a gene. CDR1 and CDR2 from the germline V gene are VENAVY and YDSYNSRV. CDR3 bases: TGTGCCACCTGGGGTGAGGAGGGTGATTGGATCAAGACGTTT. Translation gives CATWGEEGDWIKTF.